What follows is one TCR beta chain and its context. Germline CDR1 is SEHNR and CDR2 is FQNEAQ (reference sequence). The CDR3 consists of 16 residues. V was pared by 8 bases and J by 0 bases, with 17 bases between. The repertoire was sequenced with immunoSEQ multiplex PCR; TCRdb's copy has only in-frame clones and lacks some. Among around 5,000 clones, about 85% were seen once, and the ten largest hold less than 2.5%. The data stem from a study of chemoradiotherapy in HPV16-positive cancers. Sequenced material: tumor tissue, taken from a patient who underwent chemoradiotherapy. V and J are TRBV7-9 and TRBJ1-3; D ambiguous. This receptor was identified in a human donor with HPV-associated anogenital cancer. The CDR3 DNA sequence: TGTGCCAGCGCGAGGTGGAGTACGGCCTCTGGAAACACCATATATTTT. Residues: CASARWSTASGNTIYF.